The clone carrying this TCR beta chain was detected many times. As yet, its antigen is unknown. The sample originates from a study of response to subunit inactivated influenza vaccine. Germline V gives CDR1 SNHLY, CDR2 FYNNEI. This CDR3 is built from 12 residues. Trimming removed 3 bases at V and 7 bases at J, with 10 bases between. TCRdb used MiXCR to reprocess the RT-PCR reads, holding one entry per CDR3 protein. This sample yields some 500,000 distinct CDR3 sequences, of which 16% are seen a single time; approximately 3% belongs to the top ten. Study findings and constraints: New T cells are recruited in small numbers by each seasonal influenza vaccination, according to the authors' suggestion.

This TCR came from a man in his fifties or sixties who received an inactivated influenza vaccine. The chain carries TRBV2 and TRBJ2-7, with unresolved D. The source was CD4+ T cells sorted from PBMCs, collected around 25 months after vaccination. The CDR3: CASSDSSKEQYF. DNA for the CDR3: TGTGCCAGCAGTGACAGCTCTAAGGAGCAGTACTTC.